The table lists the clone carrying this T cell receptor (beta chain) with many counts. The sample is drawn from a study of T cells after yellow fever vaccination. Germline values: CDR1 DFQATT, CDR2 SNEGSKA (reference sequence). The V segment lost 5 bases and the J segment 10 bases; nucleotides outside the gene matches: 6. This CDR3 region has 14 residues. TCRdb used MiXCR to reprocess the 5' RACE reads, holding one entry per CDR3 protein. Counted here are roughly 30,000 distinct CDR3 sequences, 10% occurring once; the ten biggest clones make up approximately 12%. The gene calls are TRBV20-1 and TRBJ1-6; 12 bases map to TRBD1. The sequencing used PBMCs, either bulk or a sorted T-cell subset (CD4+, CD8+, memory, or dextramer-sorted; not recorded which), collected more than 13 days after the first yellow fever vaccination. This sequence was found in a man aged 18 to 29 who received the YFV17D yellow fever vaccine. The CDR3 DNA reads TGCAGTGCTCCCCCGGGACAGGGGGCCTCACCCCTCCACTTT. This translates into CSAPPGQGASPLHF.